Listed here are 14 T cell receptor beta chains from one sample, sequenced in a study of EBV T-cell therapy then PD-1 blockade in nasopharyngeal carcinoma (dated by TCRdb to the early 2020s). No antigen has been identified for these receptors. Library preparation was by the immunoSEQ multiplex PCR assay. In its TCRdb copy, this immuneACCESS table keeps in-frame sequences only and misses some clones. Where compared with another copy, unresolved V genes explain less than half of these, and the others have no known cause. The sample profile shows 20,000 to 25,000 clones; 82% of them were found once. The ten largest account for approximately 25% of the sample. According to the study, the label for this sample's treatment or condition signals: AdE1-LMPpoly-expanded autologous EBV-specific T-cell therapy followed by anti-PD-1 nivolumab. Sample: CD8+ T cells from blood, taken at day -245 from a patient whose treatment included autologous EBV-specific T cells and nivolumab. The origin of the receptors is a man in his forties with nasopharyngeal carcinoma.

This chain uses TRBV6-4 with TRBJ2-3; the D gene is possibly TRBD2 (6 bases). Trimming stripped 0 bases from V and 4 bases from J, with 11 bases between. The CDR3 loop spans 15 amino acids. CDR1 and CDR2 (germline): MRHNA, SNTAGT. The CDR3 bases are TGTGCCAGCAGTGACTCGGGGGGACGGGCAGATACGCAGTATTTT. Translated, it gives CASSDSGGRADTQYF.

The gene calls are TRBV4-1 and TRBJ2-7; D is possibly TRBD1 (5 bases). Trimming took off 0 bases at V and 2 bases at J, with 5 bases between the two ends. CDR1 MGHRA and CDR2 YSYEKL come from the germline V gene. This CDR3 has 13 amino acids. CDR3 sequence: CASSQDRAYEQYF. CDR3 nucleotide sequence: TGCGCCAGCAGCCAAGACAGGGCCTACGAGCAGTACTTC.

J is TRBJ2-7 and V is TRBV2; TRBD1 aligns across 9 bases. In germline, CDR1 is SNHLY, CDR2 FYNNEI. The CDR3 sequence is 14 residues long. Trimming cost V 10 bases and J 0 bases; bases outside gene matches: 7. Here the CDR3 reads CATADRGFSYEQYF. DNA for the CDR3: TGTGCCACCGCAGACAGGGGGTTCTCCTACGAGCAGTACTTC.

This clone occurred a few times. V gene TRBV14 combines with J gene TRBJ2-1, with 10 positions matching TRBD1. Trimming removed 4 bases from V and 7 bases from J; junction bases left unmatched: 13. CDR3 length: 17 residues. Germline V CDR1 and CDR2: SGHDN, FVKESK. CDR3 sequence (DNA): TGTGCCAGCAGCCCAGACGCCCGGACAGGGGGGTGGAATGAGCAGTTCTTC. The encoded protein is CASSPDARTGGWNEQFF.

The V call is TRBV6-4, the J call TRBJ1-1; D is undetermined. The CDR3 extends over 16 amino acids. Looked up from germline, CDR1 is MRHNA and CDR2 is SNTAGT. Trimming removed 6 bases at V and 1 base at J, with 18 bases between. The CDR3 nucleotides are TGTGCCAGCAGCCGGCGCCACGGTACGGGGAACACTGAAGCTTTCTTT. This sequence encodes CASSRRHGTGNTEAFF.

The DNA of the CDR3 is TGTGCCAGCAGTGACTCTGCCGGGGGAAATTCACCCCTCCACTTT. It specifies CASSDSAGGNSPLHF. The rearrangement joins TRBV6-4 to TRBJ1-6; tentative D call: TRBD1 (5 bases). CDR1 MRHNA and CDR2 SNTAGT come from the germline V gene. The CDR3 extends over 15 amino acids. V lost 0 bases and J 7 bases, leaving 10 bases between the germline ends.

This chain connects TRBV4-1 to TRBJ1-5; 9 bases match TRBD1. Per germline, CDR1 MGHRA and CDR2 YSYEKL. The junction had 5 bases not matched to a gene; V was cut back by 0 bases and J by 5 bases. This CDR3 is built from 16 residues. CDR3 sequence reads: CASSQDGGQGDQPQHF. The CDR3 bases are TGCGCCAGCAGCCAAGATGGGGGACAGGGTGATCAGCCCCAGCATTTT.

This chain joins TRBV12-3 or TRBV12-4 and TRBJ2-7; D gene ambiguous. Trimming cost V 3 bases and J 4 bases, with 7 bases left between them. This CDR3 contains 12 residues. The CDR3 DNA sequence: TGTGCCAGCAGTTTTGGACCTTACGAGCAGTACTTC. It codes for CASSFGPYEQYF.

The CDR3 reads CSVRGVSGANVLTF. The CDR3 nucleotides read TGCAGCGTGAGAGGAGTCTCTGGGGCCAACGTCCTGACTTTC. The chain has TRBV29-1 and TRBJ2-6, with unresolved D. This CDR3 region has 14 residues. Per the germline V gene, CDR1 is SQVTM and CDR2 is ANQGSEA. The germline V and J ends were trimmed by 6 bases and 0 bases, with 9 bases remaining between them.

The chain links TRBV7-9 to TRBJ1-4; D call uncertain. Per the germline V gene, CDR1 is SEHNR and CDR2 is FQNEAQ (reference sequence). The CDR3 consists of 10 residues. V gave up 6 bases and J gave up 4 bases, with 0 bases separating them. CDR3 region: CASSNEKLFF. In DNA form, the CDR3 reads TGTGCCAGCAGTAATGAAAAACTGTTTTTT.

This chain uses TRBV7-9 with TRBJ2-3, with 8 bases aligning to TRBD1. The junction had 15 bases not matched to a gene; V was cut back by 5 bases and J by 11 bases. This CDR3 is built from 15 residues. Germline-derived CDR1 and CDR2 are SEHNR and FQNEAQ (reference sequence). The CDR3 reads CASSPFGTGRRGQYF. CDR3 bases: TGTGCCAGCAGCCCATTCGGGACAGGAAGGAGAGGGCAGTATTTT.

This rearrangement joins TRBV9 to TRBJ1-1; no firm D call. CDR1 and CDR2 from the germline V gene are SGDLS and YYNGEE. This CDR3 contains 14 residues. Trimming cost V 1 base and J 0 bases, with 7 bases left between them. The CDR3 is CASSVRALNTEAFF. DNA of the CDR3: TGTGCCAGCAGCGTAAGGGCTCTGAACACTGAAGCTTTCTTT.

This sequence joins TRBV5-5 and TRBJ2-1; tentative D call: TRBD2 (6 bases). The CDR3 runs 14 residues. Germline values: CDR1 SGHKS, CDR2 YYEKEE (reference sequence). The germline V and J ends were trimmed by 1 base and 8 bases, with 13 bases remaining between them. This CDR3 is CASSLMEGSYEQFF. The CDR3 nucleotides are TGTGCCAGCAGCTTGATGGAGGGGAGCTATGAGCAGTTCTTC. The variable domain in full, completed from reference TRBV5-5 and TRBJ2-1, reads DAGVTQSPTHLIKTRGQQVTLRCSPISGHKSVSWYQQVLGQGPQFIFQYYEKEERGRGNFPDRFSARQFPNYSSELNVNALLLGDSALYLCASSLMEGSYEQFFGPGTRLTVL.

This sequence joins TRBV3-1 (or the pseudogene TRBV3-2) and TRBJ2-7; 8 bases are shared with TRBD1. The CDR3 has 14 amino acids. V was pared by 5 bases and J by 2 bases, with 5 bases of the junction left unmatched. Germline V CDR1 and CDR2: LGHDT, YNNKEL (reference sequence). The CDR3 region is CASSAGQVTYEQYF. In DNA, the CDR3 is TGTGCCAGCAGCGCGGGACAGGTCACCTACGAGCAGTACTTC.